This record looks at one T cell receptor (beta chain) sequence and its context. Clones were sequenced by immunoSEQ multiplex PCR, and TCRdb holds only the in-frame ones, with some missing. The data show some 400 clones, 81% seen once. V gave up 3 bases and J gave up 8 bases; unmatched junction bases: 11. The germline V gene has CDR1 MGHDK and CDR2 SYGVNS. The CDR3 has 15 amino acids. This specimen comes from a study of follicular helper T cells after annual influenza vaccination. Noted time point: 2014-2015 season, 7 days after vaccination. The receptor's source is an adult who received the influenza vaccine. The rearrangement links TRBV25-1 to TRBJ1-2; the match to TRBD1 covers 8 bases. The specimen comprised CXCR5+ CD38+ circulating T follicular helper cells from blood, sampled 7 days after influenza vaccination. The subset was: circulating Tfh, non-naive CD4+CXCR5+PD-1+ (ICOS+CD38+ or ICOS-CD38-). The CDR3 DNA reads as TGTGCCAGCAGTGATTCCTCAGGGGGCGCGGGGGGCTACACCTTC. Translating it yields CASSDSSGGAGGYTF.